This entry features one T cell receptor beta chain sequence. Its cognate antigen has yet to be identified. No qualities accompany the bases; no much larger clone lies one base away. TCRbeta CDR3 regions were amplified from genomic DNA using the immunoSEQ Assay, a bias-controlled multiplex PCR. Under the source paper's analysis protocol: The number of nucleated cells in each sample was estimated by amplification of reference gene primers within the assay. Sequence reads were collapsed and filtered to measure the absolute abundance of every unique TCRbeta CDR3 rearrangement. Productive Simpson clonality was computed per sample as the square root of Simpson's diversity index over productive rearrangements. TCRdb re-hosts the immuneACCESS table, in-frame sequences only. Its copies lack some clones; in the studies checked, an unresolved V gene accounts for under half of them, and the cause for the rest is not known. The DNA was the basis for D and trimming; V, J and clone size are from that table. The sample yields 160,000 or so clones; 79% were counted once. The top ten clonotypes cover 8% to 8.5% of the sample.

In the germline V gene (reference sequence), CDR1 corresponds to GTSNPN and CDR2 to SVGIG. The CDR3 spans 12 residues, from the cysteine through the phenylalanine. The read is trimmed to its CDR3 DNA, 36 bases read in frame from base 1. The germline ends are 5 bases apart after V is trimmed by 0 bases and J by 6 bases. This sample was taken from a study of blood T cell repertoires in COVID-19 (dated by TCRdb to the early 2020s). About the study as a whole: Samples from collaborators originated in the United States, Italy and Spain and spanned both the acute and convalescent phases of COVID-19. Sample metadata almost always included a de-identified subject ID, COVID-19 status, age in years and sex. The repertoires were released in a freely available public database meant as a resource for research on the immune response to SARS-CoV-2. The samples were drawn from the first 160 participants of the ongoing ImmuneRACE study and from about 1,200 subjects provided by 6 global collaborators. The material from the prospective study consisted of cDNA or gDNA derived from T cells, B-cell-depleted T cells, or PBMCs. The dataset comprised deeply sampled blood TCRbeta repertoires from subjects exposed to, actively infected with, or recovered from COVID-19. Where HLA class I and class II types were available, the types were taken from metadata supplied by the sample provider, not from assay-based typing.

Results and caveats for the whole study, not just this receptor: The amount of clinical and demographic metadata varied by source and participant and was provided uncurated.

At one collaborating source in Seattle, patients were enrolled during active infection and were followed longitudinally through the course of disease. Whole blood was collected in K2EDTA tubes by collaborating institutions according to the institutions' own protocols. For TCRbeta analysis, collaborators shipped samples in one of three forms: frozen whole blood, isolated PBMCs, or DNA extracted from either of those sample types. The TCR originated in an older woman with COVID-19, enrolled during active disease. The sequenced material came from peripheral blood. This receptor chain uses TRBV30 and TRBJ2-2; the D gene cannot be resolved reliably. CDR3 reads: CAWSVGPGELFF. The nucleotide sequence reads TGTGCCTGGAGTGTCGGTCCCGGGGAGCTGTTTTTT.